The clone carrying this T cell receptor (beta chain) occurred many times. Its antigen is unknown. Exclusion applied to patients with other autoimmune diseases, uncontrolled infections, pregnancy or lactation. This record comes from a study of Graves' ophthalmopathy and Graves' hyperthyroidism. The study, taken as a whole, reports: The model's ophthalmopathy progression predictions had more than 55% sensitivity and 72% to 80% specificity. Among expanded thyroid clonotypes above 0.001 frequency, most also occurred in blood.

Amplification of TCR beta CDR3 regions used RNA transcripts. The workflow started with a first-round RT-PCR run with HTBI primers and then moved on to a second-round multiplex PCR. MiXCR was run by TCRdb on the multiplex PCR reads, yielding one entry per CDR3 protein. Here the sample spans 200,000 to 250,000 distinct CDR3 sequences, 20% to 25% being singletons. The origin of this receptor is a woman between 45 and 60 years old with Graves' ophthalmopathy. The sequencing input was peripheral blood.

CDR3 nucleotides: TGCGCCAGCAGCTACGTAGGGTCCGGGGAGCTGTTTTTT. It codes for CASSYVGSGELFF. This sequence joins TRBV4-1 and TRBJ2-2; the D is unclear. Germline V gives CDR1 MGHRA, CDR2 YSYEKL. The CDR3 has 13 residues. V gave up 5 bases and J gave up 6 bases, with 10 bases separating them.